Here is one TCR beta chain with its context. Its specificity is not known. V gave up 6 bases and J gave up 4 bases; unmatched junction bases: 7. The CDR3 runs 14 residues. Germline V gene sequence: CDR1 LNHDA, CDR2 SQIVND (reference sequence). Samples came from healthy bone marrow donors. The data originate from a study of cytomegalovirus exposure and HLA in healthy donors. Overall study context: In terms of ancestry, the Caucasian-associated cluster contained more than 65% of the roughly 400 genotyped donors.

The PCR used 60 Vbeta and 13 Jbeta primers. Method: immunoSEQ multiplex PCR; TCRdb's copy keeps in-frame clones and lacks some. This table holds more than 100,000 clones, approximately 80% found once. Regarding the study as a whole: Specificity of a few CMV-associated chains for CMV antigens was verified in vitro.

The chain couples TRBV19 to TRBJ2-7, with 9 bases matching TRBD1. The sample was PBMCs. This sequence originates from a middle-aged man in good health and CMV-seronegative. The CDR3 bases are TGTGCCAGTAGCCCGACAGGGGGAGGGTACGAGCAGTACTTC. Its protein product is CASSPTGGGYEQYF.